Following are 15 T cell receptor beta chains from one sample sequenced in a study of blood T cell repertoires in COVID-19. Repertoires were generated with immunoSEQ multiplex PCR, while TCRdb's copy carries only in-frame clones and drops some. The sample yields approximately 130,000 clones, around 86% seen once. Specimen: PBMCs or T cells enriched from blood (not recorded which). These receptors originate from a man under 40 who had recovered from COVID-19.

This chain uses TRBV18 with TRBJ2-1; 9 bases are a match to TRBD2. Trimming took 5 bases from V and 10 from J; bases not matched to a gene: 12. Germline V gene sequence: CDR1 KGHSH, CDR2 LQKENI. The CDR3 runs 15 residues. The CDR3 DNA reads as TGTGCCAGCTCAGCCCTTGCGGGAGGGCAAGAGGAGCAGTTCTTC. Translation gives CASSALAGGQEEQFF.

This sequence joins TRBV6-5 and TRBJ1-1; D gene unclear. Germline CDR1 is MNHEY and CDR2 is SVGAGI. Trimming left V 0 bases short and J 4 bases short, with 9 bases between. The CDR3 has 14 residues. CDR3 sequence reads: CASSYSIPGTEAFF. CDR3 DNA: TGTGCCAGCAGTTACTCGATACCAGGCACTGAAGCTTTCTTT.

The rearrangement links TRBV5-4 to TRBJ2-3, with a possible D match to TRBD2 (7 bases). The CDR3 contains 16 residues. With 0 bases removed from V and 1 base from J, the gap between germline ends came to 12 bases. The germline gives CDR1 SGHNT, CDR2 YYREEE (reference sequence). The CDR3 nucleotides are TGTGCCAGCAGCTTGGGGGGGCTAGCGGGCACAGATACGCAGTATTTT. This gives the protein CASSLGGLAGTDTQYF. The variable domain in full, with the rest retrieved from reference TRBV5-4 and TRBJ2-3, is ETGVTQSPTHLIKTRGQQVTLRCSSQSGHNTVSWYQQALGQGPQFIFQYYREEENGRGNFPPRFSGLQFPNYSSELNVNALELDDSALYLCASSLGGLAGTDTQYFGPGTRLTVL.

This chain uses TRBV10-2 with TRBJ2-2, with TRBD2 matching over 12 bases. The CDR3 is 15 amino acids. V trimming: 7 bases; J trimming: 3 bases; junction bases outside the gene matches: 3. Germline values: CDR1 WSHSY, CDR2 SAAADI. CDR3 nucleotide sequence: TGCGCCAGCAAACGACTAGCGGGAGACACCGGGGAGCTGTTTTTT. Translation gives CASKRLAGDTGELFF.

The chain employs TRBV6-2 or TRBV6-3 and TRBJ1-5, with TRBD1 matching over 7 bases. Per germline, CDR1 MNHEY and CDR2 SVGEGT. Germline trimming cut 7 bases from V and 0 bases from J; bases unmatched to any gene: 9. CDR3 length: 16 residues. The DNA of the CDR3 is TGTGCCAGCACCCCACAAGGGGGCGGTAGCAATCAGCCCCAGCATTTT. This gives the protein CASTPQGGGSNQPQHF.

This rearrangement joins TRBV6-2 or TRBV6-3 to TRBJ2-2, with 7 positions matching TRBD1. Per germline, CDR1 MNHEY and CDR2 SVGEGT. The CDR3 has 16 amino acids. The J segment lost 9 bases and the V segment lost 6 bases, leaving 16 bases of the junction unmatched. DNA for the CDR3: TGTGCCAGCAGCCCTCGGACAGGTTTAGAGGGGAGGGAGCTGTTTTTT. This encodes CASSPRTGLEGRELFF.

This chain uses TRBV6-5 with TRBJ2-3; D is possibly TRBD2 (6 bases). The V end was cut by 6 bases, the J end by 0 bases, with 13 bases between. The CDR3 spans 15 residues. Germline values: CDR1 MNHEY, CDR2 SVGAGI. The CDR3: CASSFGGISTDTQYF. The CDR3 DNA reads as TGTGCCAGCAGCTTTGGGGGGATTAGCACAGATACGCAGTATTTT.

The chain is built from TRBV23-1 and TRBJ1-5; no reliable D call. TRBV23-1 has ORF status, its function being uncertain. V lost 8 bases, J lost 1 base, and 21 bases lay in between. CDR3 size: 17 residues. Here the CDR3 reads CASPISGGGCSNQPQHF. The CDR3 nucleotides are TGCGCCAGCCCCATTAGTGGAGGAGGTTGCAGCAATCAGCCCCAGCATTTT.

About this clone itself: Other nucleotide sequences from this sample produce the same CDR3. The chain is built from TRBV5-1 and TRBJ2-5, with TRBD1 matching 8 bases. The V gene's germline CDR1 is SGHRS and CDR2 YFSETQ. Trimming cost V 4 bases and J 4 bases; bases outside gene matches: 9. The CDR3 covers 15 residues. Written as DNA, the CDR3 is TGCGCCAGCAGCCTGGGGACAGGCCTCGGAGAGACCCAGTACTTC. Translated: CASSLGTGLGETQYF.

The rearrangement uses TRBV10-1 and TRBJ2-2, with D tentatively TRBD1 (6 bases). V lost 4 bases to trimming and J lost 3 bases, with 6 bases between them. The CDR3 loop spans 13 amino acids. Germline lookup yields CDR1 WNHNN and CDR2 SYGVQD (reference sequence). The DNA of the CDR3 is TGCGCCAGCAGTGCAGGGGACACCGGGGAGCTGTTTTTT. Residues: CASSAGDTGELFF.

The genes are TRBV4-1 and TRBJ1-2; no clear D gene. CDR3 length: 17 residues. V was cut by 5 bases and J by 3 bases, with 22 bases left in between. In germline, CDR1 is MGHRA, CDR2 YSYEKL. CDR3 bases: TGCGCCAGCAGCTACCCCGGGAGCCTATTAGACTACTATGGCTACACCTTC. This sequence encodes CASSYPGSLLDYYGYTF.

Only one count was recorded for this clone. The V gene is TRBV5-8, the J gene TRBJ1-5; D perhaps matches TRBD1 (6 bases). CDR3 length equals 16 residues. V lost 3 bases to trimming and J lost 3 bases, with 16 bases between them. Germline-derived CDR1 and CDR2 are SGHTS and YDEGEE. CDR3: CASSSEPGALNQPQHF. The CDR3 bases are TGTGCCAGCAGCTCTGAACCAGGGGCCCTCAATCAGCCCCAGCATTTT.

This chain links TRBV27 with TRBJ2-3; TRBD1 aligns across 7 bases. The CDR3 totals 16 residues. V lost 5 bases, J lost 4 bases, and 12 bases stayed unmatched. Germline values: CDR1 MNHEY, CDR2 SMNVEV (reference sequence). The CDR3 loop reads CASSPSGGRSPDTQYF. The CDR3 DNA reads TGTGCCAGCAGTCCCTCAGGGGGAAGGAGTCCAGATACGCAGTATTTT.

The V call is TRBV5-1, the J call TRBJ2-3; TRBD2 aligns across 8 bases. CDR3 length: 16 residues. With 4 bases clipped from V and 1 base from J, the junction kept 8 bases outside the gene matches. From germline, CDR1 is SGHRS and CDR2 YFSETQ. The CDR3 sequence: CASSRTSGRRTDTQYF. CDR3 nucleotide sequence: TGCGCCAGCAGCAGAACTAGCGGTCGGCGCACAGATACGCAGTATTTT.

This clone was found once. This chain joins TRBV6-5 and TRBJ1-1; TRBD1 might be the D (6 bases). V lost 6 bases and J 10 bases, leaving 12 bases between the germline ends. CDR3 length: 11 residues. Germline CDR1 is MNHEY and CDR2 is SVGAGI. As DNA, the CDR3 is TGTGCCAGCAGCACAGGGTGGGGAGCTTTCTTT. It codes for CASSTGWGAFF.